This TCR beta chain came from a study of T cell clonality in common variable immunodeficiency. This clone was counted many times. Coverage ceases 3 residues before the CDR3 finishes, and the germline J gene fills in the end. Repertoires were generated with immunoSEQ multiplex PCR, while TCRdb's copy carries only in-frame clones and drops some. The sample presents approximately 60,000 clones, none singletons. J was trimmed by 0 bases and V by 5 bases; bases with no gene match: 2. Germline CDR1 is SNHLY and CDR2 is FYNNEI. The CDR3 length is 15 residues. V usage is TRBV2 and J usage is TRBJ2-5; 11 nucleotides line up with TRBD2. This sequence originates from a person between 18 and 75 years old in good health. The sequencing sample was made of peripheral blood mononuclear cells. The covered CDR3 bases are TGTGCCAGCAGTCCGACTAGCGGGAACCAAGAGACC. It yields the protein CASSPTSGNQET. The CDR3 in full is CASSPTSGNQETQYF.